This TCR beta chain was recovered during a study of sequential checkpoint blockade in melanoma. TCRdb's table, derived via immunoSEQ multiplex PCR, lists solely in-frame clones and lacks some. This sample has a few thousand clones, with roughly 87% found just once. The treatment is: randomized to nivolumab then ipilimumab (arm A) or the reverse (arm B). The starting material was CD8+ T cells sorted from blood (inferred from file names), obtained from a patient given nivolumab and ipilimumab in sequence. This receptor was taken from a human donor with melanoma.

CDR3 in DNA: TGTGCCAGTAGTATAGCGGGAAGTCCCTACAATGAGCAGTTCTTC. Amino acid sequence: CASSIAGSPYNEQFF. The J gene is TRBJ2-1, the V gene TRBV19, with D perhaps matching TRBD2 (5 bases). The CDR3 totals 15 residues. Deletions cut 1 base from V and 2 bases from J, with 9 bases between. Germline V gene data show CDR1 as LNHDA and CDR2 as SQIVND (reference sequence).